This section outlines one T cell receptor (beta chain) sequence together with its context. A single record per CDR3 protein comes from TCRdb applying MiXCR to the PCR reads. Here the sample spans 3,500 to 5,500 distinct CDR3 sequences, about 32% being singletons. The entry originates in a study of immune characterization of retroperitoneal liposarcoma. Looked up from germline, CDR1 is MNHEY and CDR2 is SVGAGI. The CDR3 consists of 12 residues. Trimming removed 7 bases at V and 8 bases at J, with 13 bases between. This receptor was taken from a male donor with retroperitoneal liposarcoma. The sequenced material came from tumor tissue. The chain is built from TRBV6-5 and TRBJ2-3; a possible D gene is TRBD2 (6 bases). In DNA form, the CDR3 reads TGTGCCAGCACCGGAACGACTAGTACGCAGTATTTT. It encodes CASTGTTSTQYF.